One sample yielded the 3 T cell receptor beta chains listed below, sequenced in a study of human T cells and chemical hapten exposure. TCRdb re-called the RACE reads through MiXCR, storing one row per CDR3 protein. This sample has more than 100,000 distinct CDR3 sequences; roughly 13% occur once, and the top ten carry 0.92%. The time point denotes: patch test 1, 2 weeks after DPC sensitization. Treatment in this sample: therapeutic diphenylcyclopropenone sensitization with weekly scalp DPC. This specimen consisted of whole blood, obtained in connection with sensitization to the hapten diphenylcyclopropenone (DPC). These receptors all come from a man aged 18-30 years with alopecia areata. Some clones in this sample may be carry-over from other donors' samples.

CDR3 DNA sequence: TGTGCCAGCAGTTACCGGAGGTCCGGGGAGCTGTTTTTT. It yields the protein CASSYRRSGELFF. This chain links TRBV6-2 or TRBV6-3 with TRBJ2-2; the D gene is possibly TRBD2 (5 bases). Germline-derived CDR1 and CDR2 are MNHEY and SVGEGT. This CDR3 has 13 residues. V lost 2 bases and J 6 bases, leaving 7 bases between the germline ends.

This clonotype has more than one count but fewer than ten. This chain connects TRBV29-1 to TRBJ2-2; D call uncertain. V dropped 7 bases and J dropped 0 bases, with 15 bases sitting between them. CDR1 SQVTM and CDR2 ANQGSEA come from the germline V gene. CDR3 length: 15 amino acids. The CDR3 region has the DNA TGCAGCGCCACCGGATGGGCCTCGAACACCGGGGAGCTGTTTTTT. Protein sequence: CSATGWASNTGELFF.

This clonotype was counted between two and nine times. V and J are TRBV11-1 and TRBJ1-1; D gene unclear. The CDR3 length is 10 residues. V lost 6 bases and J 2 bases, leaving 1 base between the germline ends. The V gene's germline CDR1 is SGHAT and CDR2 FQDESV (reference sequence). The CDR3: CASSNTEAFF. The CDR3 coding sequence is TGTGCCAGCAGTAACACTGAAGCTTTCTTT.